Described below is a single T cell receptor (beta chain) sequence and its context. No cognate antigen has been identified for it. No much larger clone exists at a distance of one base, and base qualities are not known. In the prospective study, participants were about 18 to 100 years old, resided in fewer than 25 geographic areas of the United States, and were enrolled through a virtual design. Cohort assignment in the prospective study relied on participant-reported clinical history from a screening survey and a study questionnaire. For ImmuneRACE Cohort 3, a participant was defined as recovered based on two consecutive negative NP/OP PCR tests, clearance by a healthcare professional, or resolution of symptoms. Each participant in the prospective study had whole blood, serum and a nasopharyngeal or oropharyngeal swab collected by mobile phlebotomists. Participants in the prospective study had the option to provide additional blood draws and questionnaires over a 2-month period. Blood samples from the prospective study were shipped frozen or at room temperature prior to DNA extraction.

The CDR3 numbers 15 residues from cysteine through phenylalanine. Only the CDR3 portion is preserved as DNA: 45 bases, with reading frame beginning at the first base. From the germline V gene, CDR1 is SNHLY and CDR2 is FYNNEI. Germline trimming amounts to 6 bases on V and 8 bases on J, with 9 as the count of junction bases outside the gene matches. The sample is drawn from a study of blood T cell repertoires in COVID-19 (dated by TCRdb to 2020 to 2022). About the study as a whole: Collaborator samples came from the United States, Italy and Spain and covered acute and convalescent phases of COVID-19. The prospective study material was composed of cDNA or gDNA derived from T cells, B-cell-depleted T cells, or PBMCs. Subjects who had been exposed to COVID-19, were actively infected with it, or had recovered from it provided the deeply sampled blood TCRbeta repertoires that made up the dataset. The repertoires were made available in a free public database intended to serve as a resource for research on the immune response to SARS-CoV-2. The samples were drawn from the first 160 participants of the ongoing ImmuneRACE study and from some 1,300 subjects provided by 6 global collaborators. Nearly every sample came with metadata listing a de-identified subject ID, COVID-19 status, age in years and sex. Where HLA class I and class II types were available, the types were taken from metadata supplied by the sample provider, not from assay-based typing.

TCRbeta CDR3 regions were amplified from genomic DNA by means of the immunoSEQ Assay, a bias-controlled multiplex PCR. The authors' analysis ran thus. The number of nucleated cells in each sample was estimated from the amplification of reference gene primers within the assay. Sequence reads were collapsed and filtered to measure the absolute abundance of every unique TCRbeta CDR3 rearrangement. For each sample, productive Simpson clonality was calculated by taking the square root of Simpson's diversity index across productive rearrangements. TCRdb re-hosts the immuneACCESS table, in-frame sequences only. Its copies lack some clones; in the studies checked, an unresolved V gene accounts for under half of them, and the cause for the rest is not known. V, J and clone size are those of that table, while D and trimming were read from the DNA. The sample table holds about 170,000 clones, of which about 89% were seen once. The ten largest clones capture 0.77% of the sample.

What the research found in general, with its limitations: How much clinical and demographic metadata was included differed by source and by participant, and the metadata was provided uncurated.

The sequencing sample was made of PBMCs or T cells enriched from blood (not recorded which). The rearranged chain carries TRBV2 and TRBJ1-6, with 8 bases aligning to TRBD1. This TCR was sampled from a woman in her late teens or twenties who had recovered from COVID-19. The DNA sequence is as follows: TGTGCCAGCAGGGACCCCGCGACAGGGGATTCACCCCTCCACTTT. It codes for CASRDPATGDSPLHF.